This T cell receptor (beta chain) appears in the sequencing data of a study of blood T cell repertoires in COVID-19. Clones were read by immunoSEQ multiplex PCR, and TCRdb kept only the in-frame ones, dropping some. This table has some 310,000 clones, about 90% appearing once. V lost 4 bases, J lost 3 bases, and 16 bases stayed unmatched. The germline CDR1 and CDR2 sequences are MGHRA and YSYEKL. The CDR3 sequence is 18 residues long. The sequence was collected from a woman in her thirties who had recovered from COVID-19. The specimen was PBMCs or T cells enriched from blood (not recorded which). The chain combines TRBV4-1 with TRBJ2-7; 9 nucleotides match TRBD2. The CDR3 is CASSPNGGGLAGVYEQYF. CDR3 bases: TGCGCCAGCAGCCCGAACGGCGGTGGGTTAGCGGGAGTCTACGAGCAGTACTTC.